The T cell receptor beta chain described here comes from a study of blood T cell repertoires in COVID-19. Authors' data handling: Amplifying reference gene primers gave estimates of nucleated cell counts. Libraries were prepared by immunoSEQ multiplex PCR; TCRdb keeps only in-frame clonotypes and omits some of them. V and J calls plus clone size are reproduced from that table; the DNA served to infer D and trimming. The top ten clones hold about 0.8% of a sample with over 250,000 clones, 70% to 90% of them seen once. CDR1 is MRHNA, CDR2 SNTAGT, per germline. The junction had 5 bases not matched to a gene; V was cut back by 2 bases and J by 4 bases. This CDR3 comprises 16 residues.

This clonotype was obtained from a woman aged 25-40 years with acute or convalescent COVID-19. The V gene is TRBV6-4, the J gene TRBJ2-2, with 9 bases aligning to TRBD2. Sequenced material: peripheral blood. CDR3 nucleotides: TGTGCCAGCAGTGACCTAGCGGGATCGGTCACCGGGGAGCTGTTTTTT. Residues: CASSDLAGSVTGELFF.